This T cell receptor beta chain derives from a study of shared clonotypes between healthy human individuals. Points from the study as a whole: Among donors, the sharing of clonotypes was expected to be influenced by sequencing depth.

Trimming took off 6 bases at V and 0 bases at J, with 9 bases between the two ends. This CDR3 has 14 amino acids. Germline CDR1 reads SNHLY; CDR2 reads FYNNEI. Sequenced by immunoSEQ multiplex PCR; TCRdb stores in-frame clones only, minus some. In the table there are about 1.4 million clones, 96% of which are singletons. Of note for this clone: The antigen remains unidentified.

This chain joins TRBV2 and TRBJ1-5; D gene uncertain. Sequencing was performed on naive CD4+ T cells sorted from blood. As for subset: CD45RA+ positively selected. This receptor was obtained from a man aged 30-40 years in good health. The CDR3, as DNA: TGTGCCAGCAGGGATTTTCATAGCAATCAGCCCCAGCATTTT. Translating gives CASRDFHSNQPQHF.